The T cell receptor beta chain described here comes from a study of T cell repertoires in cytomegalovirus infection. This clonotype was counted only a few times. TCRdb independently ran MiXCR on the reads; one entry per CDR3 protein. This sample yields roughly 200,000 distinct CDR3 sequences, of which roughly a sixth are seen a single time; around 27% belongs to the top ten. The receptor was derived from a human donor in good health (CMV status not recorded). Some clones in this sample may be carry-over from other donors' samples. Input material: CD8+ T cells from PBMCs.

For the CDR3, the DNA is TGTGCTAGTGATGCGGGGGGGCCCTACAATGAGCAGTTCTTC. Amino acid sequence: CASDAGGPYNEQFF. The chain has TRBV12-5 and TRBJ2-1, with 9 bases identical to TRBD2. Germline assignment: CDR1 LGHNT and CDR2 FRNRAP. J lost 2 bases, V lost 7 bases, and 3 bases had no gene match. The CDR3 length is 14 residues.